The entry below gives a single T cell receptor beta chain sequence along with its context. Its antigen is undetermined. Subjects with ophthalmopathy showed a Clinical Activity Score no lower than 3, a NOSPECS grade no lower than 4, and a duration shorter than 3 months. Pregnant or lactating patients were excluded, as were those with uncontrolled infection or other autoimmune disease. Fresh peripheral blood, about 9.3 ml, yielded the PBMCs. These data originate in a study of T cells in Graves' hyperthyroidism and ophthalmopathy. TCR beta CDR3 regions were amplified from RNA. The HTBI primer set drove a first-round RT-PCR of the TCR CDR3. TCRdb recomputed calls from the multiplex PCR reads with MiXCR, one row per CDR3 protein. The sample consists of around 610,000 distinct CDR3 sequences, approximately 15% of them appearing once. Study-level points and caveats: Most thyroid clonotypes that were expanded above 0.001 also turned up in blood.

This receptor was identified in a woman in her thirties or forties with Graves' ophthalmopathy. The sequenced sample was blood.

CDR3 region: CASIKQGVWYEQYF. Here the CDR3 DNA reads TGTGCCAGCATCAAACAGGGGGTTTGGTACGAGCAGTACTTC. The rearrangement links TRBV28 to TRBJ2-7; 8 nucleotides agree with TRBD1. V was pared by 7 bases and J by 4 bases, with 9 bases of the junction left unmatched. CDR1 is MDHEN, CDR2 SYDVKM, per germline. This CDR3 contains 14 residues.